A selection of T cell receptor beta chains follows, all from one sample in a study of blood T cell repertoires in COVID-19. Method: immunoSEQ multiplex PCR; TCRdb's copy keeps in-frame clones and lacks some. The data show about 140,000 clones, 80% to 85% seen once. The sample taken for sequencing was peripheral blood. These receptors all come from a woman aged 60-75 years with acute or convalescent COVID-19. Each CDR3 is given without its conserved first and last residue. Each record gives: V gene, D gene, J gene, CDR3 protein. D genes are given only for firm matches.

v_call: TRBV12-3/TRBV12-4; d_call: -; j_call: TRBJ2-3; cdr3_aa: ASSLNTGDTQY
v_call: TRBV5-4; d_call: -; j_call: TRBJ1-3; cdr3_aa: ASSLDAGAGNTIY
v_call: TRBV27; d_call: TRBD1; j_call: TRBJ1-1; cdr3_aa: ASSLDRGFVTEAF
v_call: TRBV7-6; d_call: -; j_call: TRBJ2-2; cdr3_aa: ASTDSRGGELF
v_call: TRBV15; d_call: -; j_call: TRBJ2-7; cdr3_aa: ATSRVRGTYEQY
v_call: TRBV5-6; d_call: TRBD1; j_call: TRBJ2-2; cdr3_aa: ASSPGQGLSTGELF
v_call: TRBV4-1; d_call: -; j_call: TRBJ2-5; cdr3_aa: ASSQGGGREEQETQY
v_call: TRBV28; d_call: TRBD1; j_call: TRBJ2-5; cdr3_aa: ASSSARGRGETQY
v_call: TRBV5-1; d_call: TRBD2; j_call: TRBJ2-1; cdr3_aa: ASSPTSGTHNEQF
v_call: TRBV10-3; d_call: -; j_call: TRBJ2-5; cdr3_aa: ATQEAQETQY
v_call: TRBV2; d_call: TRBD1; j_call: TRBJ2-7; cdr3_aa: ASSADRGDHEQY
v_call: TRBV9; d_call: TRBD2; j_call: TRBJ2-3; cdr3_aa: ASSENPSSGRVRDTQY
v_call: TRBV25-1; d_call: -; j_call: TRBJ1-1; cdr3_aa: ASSSLSNTEAF
v_call: TRBV20-1; d_call: TRBD1; j_call: TRBJ2-7; cdr3_aa: SASSTRGTGFYEQY
v_call: TRBV24-1; d_call: -; j_call: TRBJ2-7; cdr3_aa: ATRFKTDLPYEQY
v_call: TRBV2; d_call: TRBD2; j_call: TRBJ2-1; cdr3_aa: ASSSASGGKGLSSYNEQF
v_call: TRBV11-3; d_call: -; j_call: TRBJ1-1; cdr3_aa: ASSLASVNTEAF
v_call: TRBV11-3; d_call: -; j_call: TRBJ2-2; cdr3_aa: ASSVGTYTGELF
v_call: TRBV9; d_call: -; j_call: TRBJ2-2; cdr3_aa: ASSVDSGAAGELF
v_call: TRBV14; d_call: -; j_call: TRBJ1-6; cdr3_aa: ASSQETHNSPLH
v_call: TRBV13; d_call: TRBD2; j_call: TRBJ2-1; cdr3_aa: ASSLSGGLASYSYNEQF
v_call: TRBV28; d_call: -; j_call: TRBJ2-7; cdr3_aa: ASSYSGETYEQY
v_call: TRBV29-1; d_call: -; j_call: TRBJ1-2; cdr3_aa: SVEAGNLANYGYT
v_call: TRBV10-1; d_call: TRBD1; j_call: TRBJ2-2; cdr3_aa: ATSGGAGTGELF
v_call: TRBV6-5; d_call: TRBD1; j_call: TRBJ1-2; cdr3_aa: ASSYRGTGMGYT
v_call: TRBV13; d_call: -; j_call: TRBJ2-1; cdr3_aa: ASSLNSPNEQF
v_call: TRBV28; d_call: -; j_call: TRBJ1-2; cdr3_aa: ASSLRAFYGYT
v_call: TRBV3-1/TRBV3-2; d_call: -; j_call: TRBJ2-7; cdr3_aa: ASSQVYGPSYEQY
v_call: TRBV2; d_call: -; j_call: TRBJ1-5; cdr3_aa: ASSDRRPGQPQH
v_call: TRBV6-2/TRBV6-3; d_call: -; j_call: TRBJ2-1; cdr3_aa: ASSYETSYNEQF
v_call: TRBV7-2; d_call: TRBD1; j_call: TRBJ2-5; cdr3_aa: ASSYPDRGRPQY
v_call: TRBV28; d_call: -; j_call: TRBJ2-7; cdr3_aa: ASSLIGGGNYEQY
v_call: TRBV2; d_call: TRBD1; j_call: TRBJ1-2; cdr3_aa: ASSRFVGQTLYGYT
v_call: TRBV3-1/TRBV3-2; d_call: -; j_call: TRBJ1-3; cdr3_aa: ASSPGSGNTIY
v_call: TRBV28; d_call: TRBD2; j_call: TRBJ2-1; cdr3_aa: ASSPALAGGRHEQF
v_call: TRBV5-5; d_call: TRBD2; j_call: TRBJ2-7; cdr3_aa: ASSLRLAGGFAYEQY
v_call: TRBV7-9; d_call: TRBD2; j_call: TRBJ2-4; cdr3_aa: ASSGGEPKNIQY
v_call: TRBV3-1/TRBV3-2; d_call: TRBD1; j_call: TRBJ1-1; cdr3_aa: ASSSGTVNTEAF
v_call: TRBV28; d_call: TRBD2; j_call: TRBJ2-1; cdr3_aa: ASSLLRSGRHREQF
v_call: TRBV24-1; d_call: TRBD1; j_call: TRBJ2-7; cdr3_aa: ATSDPGTGVYEQY
v_call: TRBV28; d_call: -; j_call: TRBJ1-5; cdr3_aa: ASSPAGGRVNQPQH
v_call: TRBV10-3; d_call: -; j_call: TRBJ1-2; cdr3_aa: AISESMGLLSYGYT
v_call: TRBV28; d_call: TRBD1; j_call: TRBJ1-2; cdr3_aa: ASTRQGAEYGYT
v_call: TRBV10-3; d_call: TRBD1; j_call: TRBJ1-1; cdr3_aa: AISPGQGFTEAF
v_call: TRBV5-4; d_call: TRBD2; j_call: TRBJ2-1; cdr3_aa: ASSFGGSSYNEQF
v_call: TRBV18; d_call: -; j_call: TRBJ1-2; cdr3_aa: ASSPNGQGKGYT
v_call: TRBV3-1/TRBV3-2; d_call: -; j_call: TRBJ1-2; cdr3_aa: ASSGEGRGGYT
v_call: TRBV10-3; d_call: TRBD1; j_call: TRBJ1-3; cdr3_aa: AISETEQGESRNTIY
v_call: TRBV13; d_call: TRBD1; j_call: TRBJ1-6; cdr3_aa: ASSVDRGNSPLH
v_call: TRBV6-1; d_call: -; j_call: TRBJ1-1; cdr3_aa: ASSERTDTEAF
v_call: TRBV10-1; d_call: -; j_call: TRBJ1-5; cdr3_aa: ASSESRGQPQH